This TCR beta chain was sequenced in a study of T cell repertoires in cytomegalovirus infection. Turning to the study itself: In public TCR beta signatures, there were indications of both CMV infection and matching HLA type.

At least ten counts were recorded for this clonotype. Antigen unknown. MiXCR, run by TCRdb on the reads, gives a single entry per CDR3 protein. The sample includes 230,000 or so distinct CDR3 sequences, about 15% of them seen just once. Study conclusions and caveats: Summed frequency of public TCR beta families distinguished CMV carriers with the relevant HLA. HLA-C-restricted, CMV-specific TCR beta clonotypes were dominant ex vivo.

Germline values: CDR1 SGHTA, CDR2 FQGNSA. The V and J ends lost 6 bases and 1 base, in that order; junction bases with no gene match: 5. The CDR3 is 16 residues long. The receptor was isolated from a human donor in good health (CMV status not recorded). Some clones in this sample may be carry-over from other donors' samples. The gene calls are TRBV7-2 and TRBJ2-6; TRBD1 agrees at 8 bases. The specimen was CD8+ T cells from PBMCs. The CDR3 here is CASRTGATSGANVLTF. CDR3 in DNA: TGTGCCAGCAGGACAGGGGCGACATCTGGGGCCAACGTCCTGACTTTC.